Each of the 14 T cell receptor beta chains below was sequenced from the same sample in a study of blood T cell repertoires in COVID-19. Data came from immunoSEQ multiplex PCR; TCRdb stores just in-frame clones and leaves some out. The sample holds over 100,000 clones; around 86% are singletons and the top ten take roughly 10%. The sample comprised peripheral blood. The receptors derive from a man aged 80 or over with acute or convalescent COVID-19.

The gene calls are TRBV2 and TRBJ2-7, with TRBD1 matching over 7 bases. Germline CDR1 reads SNHLY; CDR2 reads FYNNEI. This CDR3 spans 13 amino acids. The J segment lost 1 base and the V segment lost 8 bases, leaving 5 bases of the junction unmatched. The CDR3 is CASATGISYEQYF. The CDR3, as DNA: TGTGCCAGCGCGACAGGGATTTCCTACGAGCAGTACTTC.

V and J are TRBV12-5 and TRBJ2-5; 9 bases agree with TRBD2. Looked up from germline, CDR1 is LGHNT and CDR2 is FRNRAP. The CDR3 has 15 amino acids. With V trimmed by 1 base and J by 3 bases, 3 bases remained unmatched. This CDR3 is CASGLGLAGKETQYF. For the CDR3, the DNA is TGTGCTAGTGGTTTGGGCCTAGCGGGGAAAGAGACCCAGTACTTC.

The CDR3 here is CASSLILQQPQHF. For the CDR3, the DNA is TGTGCCAGCAGTTTAATACTCCAACAGCCCCAGCATTTT. The chain joins TRBV28 to TRBJ1-5; no reliable D call. Looked up from germline, CDR1 is MDHEN and CDR2 is SYDVKM. The CDR3 runs 13 residues. V gave up 2 bases and J gave up 7 bases, with 9 bases separating them. The full variable domain, in which reference TRBV28 and TRBJ1-5 provide the parts outside the CDR3, is DVKVTQSSRYLVKRTGEKVFLECVQDMDHENMFWYRQDPGLGLRLIYFSYDVKMKEKGDIPEGYSVSREKKERFSLILESASTNQTSMYLCASSLILQQPQHFGDGTRLSIL.

The chain carries TRBV4-3 and TRBJ2-4; D gene unclear. This CDR3 contains 17 residues. Trimming took off 1 base at V and 0 bases at J, with 13 bases between the two ends. Germline V gene lookup returns CDR1 LGHNA and CDR2 YSLEER. CDR3 sequence (DNA): TGCGCCAGCAGCCAAGTTGCCGGAGAGATAGCCAAAAACATTCAGTACTTC. It is translated as CASSQVAGEIAKNIQYF.

This clone appeared a few times. This chain connects TRBV4-2 to TRBJ2-2, with D maybe TRBD2 (5 bases). CDR1 and CDR2 (germline): LGHNA, YNFKEQ. The CDR3 consists of 17 residues. V lost 1 base and J lost 0, with 12 bases in between. The CDR3 DNA follows: TGTGCCAGCAGCCAAGTGAGAAGAGGGACGAACACCGGGGAGCTGTTTTTT. It yields the protein CASSQVRRGTNTGELFF.

The rearrangement uses TRBV14 and TRBJ2-2; possible D gene TRBD2, 5 bases. Per germline, CDR1 SGHDN and CDR2 FVKESK. With 1 base removed from V and 2 bases from J, the gap between germline ends came to 11 bases. The CDR3 extends over 16 amino acids. CDR3 region: CASSQVAGINTGELFF. CDR3 coding DNA: TGTGCCAGCAGCCAAGTGGCCGGGATTAACACCGGGGAGCTGTTTTTT. Combining the CDR3 with reference TRBV14 and TRBJ2-2 gives the whole variable domain EAGVTQFPSHSVIEKGQTVTLRCDPISGHDNLYWYRRVMGKEIKFLLHFVKESKQDESGMPNNRFLAERTGGTYSTLKVQPAELEDSGVYFCASSQVAGINTGELFFGEGSRLTVL.

This clone has just one count. The chain joins TRBV5-4 to TRBJ1-1; TRBD1 matches at 8 bases. The V gene's germline CDR1 is SGHNT and CDR2 YYREEE (reference sequence). CDR3 size: 16 residues. V lost 1 base, J lost 3 bases, and 8 bases stayed unmatched. The CDR3 is CASSLHATGDYTEAFF. The DNA for the CDR3 is TGTGCCAGCAGCTTGCATGCGACAGGGGACTACACTGAAGCTTTCTTT.

V is TRBV9 and J is TRBJ2-3; TRBD2 is a possible D gene (5 bases). Germline CDR1 is SGDLS and CDR2 is YYNGEE. This CDR3 region has 15 residues. V shed 4 bases and J shed 4 bases, with 16 bases lying between them. This CDR3 is CASSHPAGNSDTQYF. The CDR3 nucleotides are TGTGCCAGCAGCCACCCCGCGGGCAATTCAGATACGCAGTATTTT.

CDR3 coding DNA: TGTGCCAGCAGATCAGGGGCTAGCAATCAGCCCCAGCATTTT. This sequence encodes CASRSGASNQPQHF. This chain uses TRBV28 with TRBJ1-5; perhaps TRBD1 as D (6 bases). The CDR3 length is 14 residues. Trimming removed 6 bases from V and 0 bases from J, with 9 bases in between. Per germline, CDR1 MDHEN and CDR2 SYDVKM.

This sequence joins TRBV29-1 and TRBJ1-1; tentative D call: TRBD1 (5 bases). The CDR3 is 13 residues long. Trimming removed 5 bases from V and 7 bases from J, with 17 bases in between. Germline CDR1 and CDR2: SQVTM and ANQGSEA. The CDR3 sequence: CSVTPHLDIEAFF. The CDR3 bases are TGCAGCGTTACGCCCCACCTGGACATTGAAGCTTTCTTT. Full variable domain (missing parts from reference TRBV29-1 and TRBJ1-1): SAVISQKPSRDICQRGTSLTIQCQVDSQVTMMFWYRQQPGQSLTLIATANQGSEATYESGFVIDKFPISRPNLTFSTLTVSNMSPEDSSIYLCSVTPHLDIEAFFGQGTRLTVV.

The rearrangement links TRBV20-1 to TRBJ1-2, with D possibly matching TRBD1 (5 bases). CDR3 size: 11 residues. The V end was cut by 4 bases, the J end by 3 bases, with 6 bases between. Germline-derived CDR1 and CDR2 are DFQATT and SNEGSKA (reference sequence). CDR3 DNA: TGCAGTGCTACGGGGGACTATGGCTACACCTTC. Translating it yields CSATGDYGYTF.

The chain uses TRBV5-5 and TRBJ1-4; D is possibly TRBD1 (5 bases). CDR3 size: 17 residues. Germline loops: CDR1 SGHKS, CDR2 YYEKEE (reference sequence). V lost 5 bases to trimming and J lost 2 bases, with 19 bases between them. CDR3 in amino acids: CASRNTGSLGTNEKLFF. The CDR3 DNA is TGTGCCAGCAGAAATACAGGTTCCCTGGGGACTAATGAAAAACTGTTTTTT.

The rearrangement uses TRBV5-1 and TRBJ1-1, with a weak D call TRBD1 (6 bases). From germline, CDR1 is SGHRS and CDR2 YFSETQ. V lost 2 bases and J lost 6, with 17 bases in between. This CDR3 spans 15 amino acids. The CDR3: CASSLTSGTYAEAFF. In DNA, the CDR3 is TGCGCCAGCAGCTTAACTTCCGGGACATACGCTGAAGCTTTCTTT.

This clone was seen more than once but under ten times. The rearrangement joins TRBV11-3 to TRBJ2-7; TRBD1 matches at 9 bases. The CDR3 contains 15 residues. Germline CDR1 is SGHNT and CDR2 is YENEEA. Trimming cost V 5 bases and J 2 bases; bases outside gene matches: 7. The CDR3 sequence: CASSLRTGVPYEQYF. CDR3 in DNA: TGTGCCAGCAGCCTCCGGACAGGGGTGCCCTACGAGCAGTACTTC.